In this sample, the clone carrying this T cell receptor (beta chain) turned up once. The CDR3 is made up of 16 amino acids. Germline assignment: CDR1 SGHNT and CDR2 YENEEA. V shed 5 bases and J 2 bases; nucleotides not matched to a gene: 4. This specimen belongs to a study of blood T cell repertoires in COVID-19. Study background: Donors in the United States, Italy and Spain gave samples during acute or convalescent COVID-19. The analysed material was cDNA or gDNA that came from T cells, B-cell-depleted T cells, or PBMCs.

Authors' methods: Estimation of nucleated cell counts was performed using reference gene primer amplification. Sequencing used immunoSEQ multiplex PCR; TCRdb keeps in-frame clones, though not all of them. Clonal size and the V and J genes are those of that table, whereas D and trimming came from the DNA. Of around 140,000 clones in the sample, 80% were seen once. The chain joins TRBV11-3 to TRBJ2-3; 13 bases line up with TRBD2. This clonotype originated in a man aged 65 to 79 who had recovered from COVID-19. Sequencing was done on a sample of peripheral blood. The CDR3 reads CASSPTSGRPTDTQYF. For the CDR3, the DNA is TGTGCCAGCAGCCCGACTAGCGGGAGGCCCACAGATACGCAGTATTTT.